A single sample is the source of the 19 T cell receptor beta chains below, sequenced in a study of shared clonotypes between healthy human individuals. The table came from immunoSEQ multiplex PCR; TCRdb's copy has only in-frame clones and leaves some out. The sample includes 2 million to 2.5 million clones, about 94% of them seen just once. The sample was naive CD4+ T cells sorted from blood. The subset: CD45RA+ positively selected. All receptors come from a man younger than 35 in good health.

This chain's CDR3 is CASSLGGRAQGIGSNQPQHF. CDR3 nucleotide sequence: TGTGCCAGCAGTTTAGGGGGCAGGGCTCAGGGTATAGGTAGCAATCAGCCCCAGCATTTT. V usage is TRBV28 and J usage is TRBJ1-5; a weak D match, TRBD1 (6 bases). The CDR3 sequence is 20 residues long. V was trimmed by 2 bases and J by 0 bases, leaving 23 bases between them. The germline V gene encodes CDR1 MDHEN and CDR2 SYDVKM.

In this sample, this clone turned up once. V usage is TRBV4-1 and J usage is TRBJ2-1, with D uncertain. Trimming left V 1 base short and J 8 bases short, with 15 bases between. Germline-derived CDR1 and CDR2 are MGHRA and YSYEKL. CDR3 length: 15 residues. CDR3: CASSQVLGKWDEQFF. The CDR3 nucleotides read TGCGCCAGCAGCCAAGTGCTGGGCAAGTGGGATGAGCAGTTCTTC.

This chain connects TRBV10-3 to TRBJ2-3; D not resolved. Germline values: CDR1 ENHRY, CDR2 SYGVKD. The CDR3 contains 16 residues. V lost 4 bases, J lost 0 bases, and 14 bases lay in between. DNA for the CDR3: TGTGCCATCAGTGTGATTAGCCCCGCTAGCACAGATACGCAGTATTTT. This codes for CAISVISPASTDTQYF.

The chain joins TRBV7-8 to TRBJ2-1; D might be TRBD1 or TRBD2, each matching 6 bases. The V gene lost 2 bases and the J gene lost 5 bases, with 22 bases spanning the gap. The CDR3 is made up of 18 amino acids. Germline V CDR1 and CDR2: SGHVS, FQNEAQ. The CDR3 loop is CASSLRGKGTVQNNEQFF. CDR3 DNA sequence: TGTGCCAGCAGCTTAAGGGGGAAGGGGACTGTACAGAACAATGAGCAGTTCTTC.

The V and J genes are TRBV11-2 and TRBJ2-3; 11 bases line up with TRBD2. The CDR3 loop spans 14 amino acids. Germline V gene sequence: CDR1 SGHAT, CDR2 FQNNGV. Unmatched junction bases numbered 1, after V lost 3 bases and J lost 5 bases. The CDR3 nucleotides are TGTGCCAGCAGCTTTGGACTAGCGGGAGATACGCAGTATTTT. It specifies CASSFGLAGDTQYF. Together with reference TRBV11-2 and TRBJ2-3, the CDR3 gives the full variable domain: EAGVAQSPRYKIIEKRQSVAFWCNPISGHATLYWYQQILGQGPKLLIQFQNNGVVDDSQLPKDRFSAERLKGVDSTLKIQPAKLEDSAVYLCASSFGLAGDTQYFGPGTRLTVL.

CDR3 nucleotide sequence: TGTGCCAGCAGTTCACAGGGCTTTGAGCAGTTCTTC. Translated: CASSSQGFEQFF. The V and J genes are TRBV27 and TRBJ2-1; possibly TRBD1 for D (6 bases). CDR3 size: 12 residues. CDR1 and CDR2 from the germline V gene are MNHEY and SMNVEV (reference sequence). Deletions cut 4 bases from V and 9 bases from J, with 10 bases between.

This chain joins TRBV20-1 and TRBJ2-7; no clear D. The CDR3 is 10 residues long. With 3 bases removed from V and 6 bases from J, the gap between germline ends came to 6 bases. Per the germline V gene, CDR1 is DFQATT and CDR2 is SNEGSKA (reference sequence). CDR3 DNA: TGCAGTGCTAGCCGGACCGAGCAGTACTTC. It codes for CSASRTEQYF.

The chain links TRBV6-5 to TRBJ1-1, with D uncertain. Trimming stripped 5 bases from V and 5 bases from J, with 6 bases between. The CDR3 runs to 11 residues. Germline CDR1 MNHEY, CDR2 SVGAGI. The CDR3 DNA reads TGTGCCAGCAGTCGCCATACTGAAGCTTTCTTT. This codes for CASSRHTEAFF.

The rearrangement links TRBV2 to TRBJ2-3, with 11 bases matching TRBD2. V trimming: 6 bases; J trimming: 4 bases; junction bases outside the gene matches: 6. The CDR3 has 15 residues. Germline assignment: CDR1 SNHLY and CDR2 FYNNEI. The CDR3 here is CASRESSGRSDTQYF. The CDR3 coding sequence is TGTGCCAGCAGGGAATCTAGCGGGAGGTCAGATACGCAGTATTTT.

DNA of the CDR3: TGTGCCAGCAGGCCTCCGGGACAGGGATATGGCTACACCTTC. This encodes CASRPPGQGYGYTF. This rearrangement joins TRBV28 to TRBJ1-2, with TRBD1 matching 9 bases. CDR1 MDHEN and CDR2 SYDVKM come from the germline V gene. With V trimmed by 6 bases and J by 5 bases, 7 bases remained unmatched. CDR3 size: 14 residues.

The CDR3 nucleotides are TGTGCCAGCAGTTCAAATAGAAACACCGGGGAGCTGTTTTTT. Its protein is CASSSNRNTGELFF. The genes are TRBV6-6 and TRBJ2-2, with D hard to call. Trimming shortened V by 4 bases and J by 2 bases, and 8 bases separated the two germline ends. Germline CDR1 MNHNY, CDR2 SVGAGI (reference sequence). This CDR3 contains 14 residues.

CDR3 in DNA: TGCGCCAGCGCTCGCGGGGACGGGGGCAATGAGCAGTTCTTC. Protein sequence: CASARGDGGNEQFF. This rearrangement joins TRBV10-2 to TRBJ2-1, with D perhaps TRBD2 (6 bases). CDR3 length: 14 amino acids. Germline V gene data show CDR1 as WSHSY and CDR2 as SAAADI. Trimming shortened V by 8 bases and J by 6 bases, and 17 bases separated the two germline ends.

The rearrangement links TRBV28 to TRBJ2-3; D remains unclear. This CDR3 region has 13 residues. The V gene's germline CDR1 is MDHEN and CDR2 SYDVKM. V was shortened by 2 bases and J by 2 bases, with 5 bases between the two germline ends. CDR3 protein: CASSLAATDTQYF. The CDR3 DNA is TGTGCCAGCAGTTTAGCGGCCACAGATACGCAGTATTTT. Together with reference TRBV28 and TRBJ2-3, the CDR3 gives the full variable domain: DVKVTQSSRYLVKRTGEKVFLECVQDMDHENMFWYRQDPGLGLRLIYFSYDVKMKEKGDIPEGYSVSREKKERFSLILESASTNQTSMYLCASSLAATDTQYFGPGTRLTVL.

The chain employs TRBV4-2 and TRBJ2-3; either TRBD1 or TRBD2 may fit D (5 bases each). Per germline, CDR1 LGHNA and CDR2 YNFKEQ. This CDR3 has 16 residues. V was trimmed by 2 bases and J by 2 bases, leaving 14 bases between them. Here the CDR3 reads CASSQPTGAYTDTQYF. The CDR3 DNA is TGTGCCAGCAGCCAACCTACCGGGGCGTACACAGATACGCAGTATTTT.

The chain has TRBV2 and TRBJ1-1; no firm D call. The CDR3 spans 15 residues. Germline-derived CDR1 and CDR2 are SNHLY and FYNNEI. Deletions cut 2 bases from V and 0 bases from J, with 10 bases between. In DNA form, the CDR3 reads TGTGCCAGCAGTGAAAGAGGCACCATGAACACTGAAGCTTTCTTT. Translated, it gives CASSERGTMNTEAFF. The full variable domain, with the rest looked up from reference TRBV2 and TRBJ1-1, is EPEVTQTPSHQVTQMGQEVILRCVPISNHLYFYWYRQILGQKVEFLVSFYNNEISEKSEIFDDQFSVERPDGSNFTLKIRSTKLEDSAMYFCASSERGTMNTEAFFGQGTRLTVV.

The rearrangement joins TRBV5-1 to TRBJ1-1; no definite D call. Trimming removed 2 bases from V and 5 bases from J, with 10 bases in between. The CDR3 length is 13 residues. Germline CDR1 is SGHRS and CDR2 is YFSETQ. The CDR3, as DNA: TGCGCCAGCAGCTTAAACTTAGAGACTGAAGCTTTCTTT. It codes for CASSLNLETEAFF.

The chain recombines TRBV5-1 with TRBJ1-6; the match to TRBD1 covers 7 bases. Germline trimming cut 5 bases from V and 8 bases from J; bases unmatched to any gene: 10. CDR3 size: 15 residues. Germline V CDR1 and CDR2: SGHRS, YFSETQ. The CDR3 DNA follows: TGCGCCAGCAGTTCCGGACAGGCCCCTCATTCACCCCTCCACTTT. It yields the protein CASSSGQAPHSPLHF.

V gene TRBV2 combines with J gene TRBJ1-6; 8 bases agree with TRBD1. This CDR3 has 16 residues. Germline assignment: CDR1 SNHLY and CDR2 FYNNEI. V gave up 5 bases and J gave up 5 bases; unmatched junction bases: 8. CDR3 residues: CASSILGDRNNSPLHF. CDR3 in DNA: TGTGCCAGCAGTATTCTCGGGGACAGGAATAATTCACCCCTCCACTTT.

A remark on this clone: The same CDR3 is also encoded by other DNA sequences in this sample. The rearrangement uses TRBV20-1 and TRBJ2-5; D unresolved. With 3 bases removed from V and 4 bases from J, the gap between germline ends came to 6 bases. Germline CDR1 DFQATT, CDR2 SNEGSKA (reference sequence). CDR3 length equals 11 residues. This CDR3 reads CSASLGETQYF. The CDR3 coding sequence is TGCAGTGCTAGTTTAGGAGAGACCCAGTACTTC.